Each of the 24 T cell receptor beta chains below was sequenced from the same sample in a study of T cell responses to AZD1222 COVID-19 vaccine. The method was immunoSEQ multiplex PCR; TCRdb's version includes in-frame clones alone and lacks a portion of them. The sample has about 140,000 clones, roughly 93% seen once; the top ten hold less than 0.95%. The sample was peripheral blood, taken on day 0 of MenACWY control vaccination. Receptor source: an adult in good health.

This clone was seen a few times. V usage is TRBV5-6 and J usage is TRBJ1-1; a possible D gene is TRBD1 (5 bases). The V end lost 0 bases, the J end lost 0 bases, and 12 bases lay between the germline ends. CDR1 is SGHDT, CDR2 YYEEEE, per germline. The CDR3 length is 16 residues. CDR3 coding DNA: TGTGCCAGCAGCTTGGCCGAGGGAGGGGTGAACACTGAAGCTTTCTTT. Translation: CASSLAEGGVNTEAFF.

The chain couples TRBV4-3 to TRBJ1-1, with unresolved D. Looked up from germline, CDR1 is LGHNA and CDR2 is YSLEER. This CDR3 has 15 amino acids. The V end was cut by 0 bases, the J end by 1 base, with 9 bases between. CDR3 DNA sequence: TGCGCCAGCAGCCAAGAGACACATAGGAACACTGAAGCTTTCTTT. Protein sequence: CASSQETHRNTEAFF.

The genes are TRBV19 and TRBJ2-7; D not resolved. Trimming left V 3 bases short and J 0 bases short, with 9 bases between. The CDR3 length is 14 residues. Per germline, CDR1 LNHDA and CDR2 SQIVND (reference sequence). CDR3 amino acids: CASSILGNSYEQYF. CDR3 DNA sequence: TGTGCCAGTAGTATTTTAGGGAACTCCTACGAGCAGTACTTC.

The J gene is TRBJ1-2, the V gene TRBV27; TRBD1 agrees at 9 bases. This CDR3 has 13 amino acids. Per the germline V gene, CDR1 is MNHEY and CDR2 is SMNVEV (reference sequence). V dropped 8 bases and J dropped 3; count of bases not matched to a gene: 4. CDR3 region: CASGDRVDYGYTF. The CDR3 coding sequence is TGTGCCAGCGGGGACAGGGTGGACTATGGCTACACCTTC.

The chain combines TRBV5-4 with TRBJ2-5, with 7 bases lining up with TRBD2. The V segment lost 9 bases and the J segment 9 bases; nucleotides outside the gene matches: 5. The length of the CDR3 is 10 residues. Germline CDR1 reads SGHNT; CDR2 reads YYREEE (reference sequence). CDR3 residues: CAMGGVSQYF. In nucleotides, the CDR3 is TGTGCCATGGGGGGGGTGTCCCAGTACTTC.

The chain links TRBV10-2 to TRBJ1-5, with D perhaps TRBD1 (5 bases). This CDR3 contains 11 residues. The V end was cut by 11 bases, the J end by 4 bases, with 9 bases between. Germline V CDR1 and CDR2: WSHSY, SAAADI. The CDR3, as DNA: TGCGCCGCCAGGGCGAATCAGCCCCAGCATTTT. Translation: CAARANQPQHF.

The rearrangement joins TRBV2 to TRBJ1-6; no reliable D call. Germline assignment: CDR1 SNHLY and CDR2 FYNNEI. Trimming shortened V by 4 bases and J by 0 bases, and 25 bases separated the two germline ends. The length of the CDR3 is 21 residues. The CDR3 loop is CASSGISDREKRSSYNSPLHF. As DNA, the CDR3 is TGTGCCAGCAGTGGAATTTCCGACCGTGAAAAAAGGAGCTCCTATAATTCACCCCTCCACTTT.

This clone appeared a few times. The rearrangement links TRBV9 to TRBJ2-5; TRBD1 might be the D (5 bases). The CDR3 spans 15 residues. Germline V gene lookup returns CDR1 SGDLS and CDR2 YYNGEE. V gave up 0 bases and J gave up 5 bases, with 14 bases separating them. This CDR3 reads CASSVDPQGIETQYF. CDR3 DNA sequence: TGTGCCAGCAGCGTAGACCCTCAGGGAATCGAGACCCAGTACTTC.

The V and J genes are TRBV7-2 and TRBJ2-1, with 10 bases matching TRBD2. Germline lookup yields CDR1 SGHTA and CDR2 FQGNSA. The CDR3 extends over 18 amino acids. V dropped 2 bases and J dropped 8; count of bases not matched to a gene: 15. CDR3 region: CASSLLAASGRAGYEQFF. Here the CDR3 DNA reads TGTGCCAGCAGCTTATTAGCGGCTAGCGGGAGAGCGGGCTATGAGCAGTTCTTC.

CDR3 coding DNA: TGTGCCAGCAGCGTTTCCGCCCACAAACCGAACACTGAAGCTTTCTTT. This sequence encodes CASSVSAHKPNTEAFF. The V and J genes are TRBV7-9 and TRBJ1-1; no firm D call. Germline assignment: CDR1 SEHNR and CDR2 FQNEAQ (reference sequence). V was cut by 5 bases and J by 1 base, with 17 bases left in between. The CDR3 length is 16 residues. Complete variable domain (other parts from reference TRBV7-9 and TRBJ1-1): DTGVSQNPRHKITKRGQNVTFRCDPISEHNRLYWYRQTLGQGPEFLTYFQNEAQLEKSRLLSDRFSAERPKGSFSTLEIQRTEQGDSAMYLCASSVSAHKPNTEAFFGQGTRLTVV.

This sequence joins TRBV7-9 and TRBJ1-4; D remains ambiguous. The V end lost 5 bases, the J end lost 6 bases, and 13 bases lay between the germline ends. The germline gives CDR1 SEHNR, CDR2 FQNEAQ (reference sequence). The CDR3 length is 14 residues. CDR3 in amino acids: CASSQTFGDEKLFF. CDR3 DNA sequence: TGTGCCAGCAGCCAGACCTTCGGCGATGAAAAACTGTTTTTT. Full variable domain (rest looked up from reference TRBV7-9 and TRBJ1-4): DTGVSQNPRHKITKRGQNVTFRCDPISEHNRLYWYRQTLGQGPEFLTYFQNEAQLEKSRLLSDRFSAERPKGSFSTLEIQRTEQGDSAMYLCASSQTFGDEKLFFGSGTQLSVL.

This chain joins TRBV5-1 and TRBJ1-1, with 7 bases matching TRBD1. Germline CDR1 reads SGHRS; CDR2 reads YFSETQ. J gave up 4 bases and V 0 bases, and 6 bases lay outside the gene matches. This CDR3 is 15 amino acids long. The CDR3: CASSLGQGYTTEAFF. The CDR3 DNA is TGCGCCAGCAGCTTGGGACAGGGATATACCACTGAAGCTTTCTTT.

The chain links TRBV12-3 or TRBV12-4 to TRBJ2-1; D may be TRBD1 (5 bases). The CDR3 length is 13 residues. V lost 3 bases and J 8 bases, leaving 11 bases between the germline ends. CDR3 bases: TGTGCCAGCAGTTTTAGACAGTGGGATGAGCAGTTCTTC. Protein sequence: CASSFRQWDEQFF.

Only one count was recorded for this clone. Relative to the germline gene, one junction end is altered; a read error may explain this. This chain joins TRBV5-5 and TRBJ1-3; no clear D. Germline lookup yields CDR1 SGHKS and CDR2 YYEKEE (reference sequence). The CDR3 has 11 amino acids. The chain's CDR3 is CASSDGYTIYF. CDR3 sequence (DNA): TGTGCCAGCAGCGATGGATACACCATATATTTT.

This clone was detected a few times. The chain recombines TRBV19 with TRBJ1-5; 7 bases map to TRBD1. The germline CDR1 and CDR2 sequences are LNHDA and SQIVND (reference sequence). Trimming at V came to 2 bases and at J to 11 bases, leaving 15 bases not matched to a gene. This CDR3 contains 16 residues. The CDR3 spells CASSITGVPQSAAQHF. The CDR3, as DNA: TGTGCCAGTAGTATAACAGGGGTGCCCCAATCTGCGGCCCAGCATTTT.

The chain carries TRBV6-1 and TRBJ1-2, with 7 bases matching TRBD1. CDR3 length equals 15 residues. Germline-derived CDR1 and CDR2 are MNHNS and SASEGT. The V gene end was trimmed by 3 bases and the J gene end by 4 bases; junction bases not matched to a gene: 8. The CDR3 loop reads CASSDRQGLGYGYTF. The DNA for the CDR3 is TGTGCCAGCAGTGACAGACAGGGACTGGGCTATGGCTACACCTTC.

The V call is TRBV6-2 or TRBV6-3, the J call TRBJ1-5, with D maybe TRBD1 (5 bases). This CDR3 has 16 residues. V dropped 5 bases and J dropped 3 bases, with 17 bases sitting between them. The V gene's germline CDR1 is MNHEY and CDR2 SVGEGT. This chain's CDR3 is CASSDPGGFVNQPQHF. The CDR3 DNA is TGTGCCAGCAGTGACCCCGGGGGGTTCGTCAATCAGCCCCAGCATTTT.

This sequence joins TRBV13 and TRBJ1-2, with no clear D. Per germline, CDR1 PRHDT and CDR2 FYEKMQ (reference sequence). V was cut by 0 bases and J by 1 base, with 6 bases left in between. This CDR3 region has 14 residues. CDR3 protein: CASSLGQNNYGYTF. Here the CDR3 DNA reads TGTGCCAGCAGCTTAGGGCAGAATAACTATGGCTACACCTTC.

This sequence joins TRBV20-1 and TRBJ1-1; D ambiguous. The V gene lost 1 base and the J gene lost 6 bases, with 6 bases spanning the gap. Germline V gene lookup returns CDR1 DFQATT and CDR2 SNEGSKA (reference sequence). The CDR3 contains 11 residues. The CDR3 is CSARVGPEAFF. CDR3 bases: TGCAGTGCTAGAGTCGGCCCTGAAGCTTTCTTT.

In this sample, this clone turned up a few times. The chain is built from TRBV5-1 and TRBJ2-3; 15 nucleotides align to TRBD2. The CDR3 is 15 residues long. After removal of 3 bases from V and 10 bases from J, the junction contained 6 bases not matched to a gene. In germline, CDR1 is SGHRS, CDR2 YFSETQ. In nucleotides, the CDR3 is TGCGCCAGCAGCTCCGTGGGGACTAGCGGGAGGTCGCAGTATTTT. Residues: CASSSVGTSGRSQYF.

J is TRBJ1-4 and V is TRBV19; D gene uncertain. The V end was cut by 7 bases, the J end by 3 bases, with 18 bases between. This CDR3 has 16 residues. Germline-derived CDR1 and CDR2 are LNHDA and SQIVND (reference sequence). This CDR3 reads CASTAHGNFANEKLFF. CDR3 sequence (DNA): TGTGCCAGTACCGCCCACGGCAATTTTGCTAATGAAAAACTGTTTTTT.

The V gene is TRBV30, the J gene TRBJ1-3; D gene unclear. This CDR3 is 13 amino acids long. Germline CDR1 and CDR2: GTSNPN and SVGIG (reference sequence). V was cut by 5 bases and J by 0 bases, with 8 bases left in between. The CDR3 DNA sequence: TGTGCCTGGGAACAGAGCTCTGGAAACACCATATATTTT. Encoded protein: CAWEQSSGNTIYF.

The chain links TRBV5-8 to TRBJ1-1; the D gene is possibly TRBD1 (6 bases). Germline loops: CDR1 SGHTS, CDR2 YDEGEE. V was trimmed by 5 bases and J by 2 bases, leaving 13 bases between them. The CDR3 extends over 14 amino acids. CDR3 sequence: CASSLTGFNTEAFF. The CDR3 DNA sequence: TGTGCCAGCAGTCTTACAGGGTTTAACACTGAAGCTTTCTTT.

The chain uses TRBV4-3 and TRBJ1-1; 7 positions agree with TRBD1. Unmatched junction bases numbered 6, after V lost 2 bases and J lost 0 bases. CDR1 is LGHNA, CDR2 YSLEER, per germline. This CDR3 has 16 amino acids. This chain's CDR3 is CASSQQTGTVNTEAFF. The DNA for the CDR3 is TGCGCCAGCAGCCAACAGACCGGGACAGTGAACACTGAAGCTTTCTTT.